The 19 T cell receptor beta chains below all came from one sample that was sequenced in a study of shared clonotypes between healthy human individuals. Sequencing used immunoSEQ multiplex PCR; TCRdb keeps in-frame clones, though not all of them. This table holds 450,000 to 600,000 clones, 70% to 80% found once. The sequencing sample was made of PBMCs. These receptors originate from a middle-aged woman in good health. Some clones in this sample may be carry-over from other donors' samples.

This clone ranks as medium-sized. The junction departs from germline at one end; a sequencing error may be responsible. The chain joins TRBV7-7 to TRBJ2-2; perhaps TRBD2 as D (5 bases). Germline V gene data show CDR1 as SSHAT and CDR2 as FNYEAQ (reference sequence). The length of the CDR3 is 15 residues. The DNA of the CDR3 is TGTGCTAGCAGCCCCCAGGACTCGAACACCGGGGAGCTGTTTTTT. Protein sequence: CASSPQDSNTGELFF.

The chain has TRBV28 and TRBJ2-7, with 9 nucleotides matching TRBD1. The CDR3 has 15 amino acids. The V gene's germline CDR1 is MDHEN and CDR2 SYDVKM. Unmatched junction bases numbered 9, after V lost 3 bases and J lost 6 bases. CDR3 in amino acids: CASSFTSDRGGEQYF. In DNA, the CDR3 is TGTGCCAGCAGTTTTACCTCGGACAGGGGAGGCGAGCAGTACTTC.

This rearrangement joins TRBV6-1 to TRBJ2-5; no reliable D call. V was cut by 5 bases and J by 0 bases, with 13 bases left in between. CDR1 and CDR2 from the germline V gene are MNHNS and SASEGT. The CDR3 has 15 amino acids. CDR3 coding DNA: TGTGCCAGCAGTCCGAGGACCGCGTACCAAGAGACCCAGTACTTC. It is translated as CASSPRTAYQETQYF.

This clone was recorded once. The chain links TRBV7-2 to TRBJ2-7; tentatively, D is TRBD2 (6 bases). CDR1 is SGHTA and CDR2 is FQGNSA in the germline V gene. The V end lost 5 bases, the J end lost 2 bases, and 13 bases lay between the germline ends. The CDR3 spans 14 residues. The CDR3 DNA is TGTGCCAGCAGCCCCCGACTAGGCCCCTACGAGCAGTACTTC. As protein: CASSPRLGPYEQYF.

The rearrangement uses TRBV19 and TRBJ2-5; 11 nucleotides agree with TRBD2. The CDR3 is made up of 14 amino acids. V lost 6 bases to trimming and J lost 3 bases; unmatched junction nucleotides: 3. CDR1 and CDR2 from the germline V gene are LNHDA and SQIVND (reference sequence). CDR3 sequence: CASSVAGGEETQYF. In DNA form, the CDR3 reads TGTGCCAGTAGCGTAGCGGGAGGGGAAGAGACCCAGTACTTC.

This clone was seen more than once but under ten times. The rearrangement uses TRBV11-2 and TRBJ2-3; 9 positions agree with TRBD1. CDR1 SGHAT and CDR2 FQNNGV come from the germline V gene. This CDR3 is built from 15 residues. V lost 2 bases, J lost 7 bases, and 7 bases stayed unmatched. The CDR3, as DNA: TGTGCCAGCAGCTTATCCGGGACAGGGTGGAATACGCAGTATTTT. This sequence encodes CASSLSGTGWNTQYF.

The rearrangement links TRBV5-1 to TRBJ2-7, with TRBD1 identical over 11 bases. The CDR3 covers 16 residues. The ends lost 5 bases at V and 3 bases at J; junction bases unmatched: 10. CDR1 and CDR2 (germline): SGHRS, YFSETQ. CDR3 nucleotide sequence: TGCGCCAGCAGTTCTTCCTGGGGGACAGGGGGCTACGAGCAGTACTTC. This gives the protein CASSSSWGTGGYEQYF. Together with reference TRBV5-1 and TRBJ2-7, the CDR3 gives the full variable domain: KAGVTQTPRYLIKTRGQQVTLSCSPISGHRSVSWYQQTPGQGLQFLFEYFSETQRNKGNFPGRFSGRQFSNSRSEMNVSTLELGDSALYLCASSSSWGTGGYEQYFGPGTRLTVT.

As regards this clone: Additional DNA sequences in this sample encode the identical CDR3. The rearrangement joins TRBV28 to TRBJ1-2; D may be TRBD1 (5 bases). V lost 5 bases to trimming and J lost 4 bases, with 11 bases between them. The CDR3 loop spans 13 amino acids. Looked up from germline, CDR1 is MDHEN and CDR2 is SYDVKM. CDR3 sequence: CASSLGGGYGYTF. In nucleotides, the CDR3 is TGTGCCAGCAGTCTCGGGGGGGGCTATGGCTACACCTTC.

This chain joins TRBV5-1 and TRBJ2-1; D gene uncertain. Germline CDR1 reads SGHRS; CDR2 reads YFSETQ. This CDR3 is 13 amino acids long. Trimming removed 0 bases at V and 6 bases at J, with 7 bases between. Written as DNA, the CDR3 is TGCGCCAGCAGCTTGGTCTTGGGCAATGAGCAGTTCTTC. This translates into CASSLVLGNEQFF. The whole variable domain, filled in from reference TRBV5-1 and TRBJ2-1, reads KAGVTQTPRYLIKTRGQQVTLSCSPISGHRSVSWYQQTPGQGLQFLFEYFSETQRNKGNFPGRFSGRQFSNSRSEMNVSTLELGDSALYLCASSLVLGNEQFFGPGTRLTVL.

The rearrangement links TRBV10-2 to TRBJ1-3; D is unclear. V lost 3 bases and J lost 0, with 9 bases in between. From germline, CDR1 is WSHSY and CDR2 SAAADI. This CDR3 region has 15 residues. CDR3 DNA: TGCGCCAGCAGTGATGGAGGGAACTCTGGAAACACCATATATTTT. The encoded protein is CASSDGGNSGNTIYF.

This clone was seen a single time. The chain links TRBV29-1 to TRBJ2-7; D may match TRBD1 or TRBD2 (6 bases each). The CDR3 extends over 15 amino acids. The V end was cut by 1 base, the J end by 3 bases, with 16 bases between. Germline loops: CDR1 SQVTM, CDR2 ANQGSEA. The CDR3 sequence is CSVEGLTGRIYEQYF. DNA for the CDR3: TGCAGCGTTGAAGGATTAACAGGGAGGATCTACGAGCAGTACTTC.

V usage is TRBV18 and J usage is TRBJ2-2; no reliable D call. The CDR3 length is 14 residues. The germline V gene encodes CDR1 KGHSH and CDR2 LQKENI. V lost 4 bases and J 3 bases, leaving 9 bases between the germline ends. This CDR3 is CASSQKVDTGELFF. CDR3 sequence (DNA): TGTGCCAGCTCACAAAAAGTTGACACCGGGGAGCTGTTTTTT.

This sequence joins TRBV4-1 and TRBJ1-5; 7 nucleotides align to TRBD1. The CDR3 loop spans 15 amino acids. Germline CDR1 is MGHRA and CDR2 is YSYEKL. Trimming removed 1 base from V and 6 bases from J; junction bases left unmatched: 6. The CDR3 here is CASSQVTAGGQPQHF. The CDR3 DNA is TGCGCCAGCAGCCAAGTAACGGCAGGGGGTCAGCCCCAGCATTTT.

The CDR3 here is CAISELGNTIYF. The CDR3 DNA sequence: TGTGCCATCAGTGAACTCGGAAACACCATATATTTT. The chain is built from TRBV10-3 and TRBJ1-3; D gene ambiguous. Germline CDR1 and CDR2: ENHRY and SYGVKD. This CDR3 comprises 12 residues. Trimming removed 3 bases at V and 4 bases at J, with 4 bases between.

The chain links TRBV11-2 to TRBJ1-2; weak D call: TRBD1 (6 bases). V shed 6 bases and J shed 4 bases, with 15 bases lying between them. Germline V lookup: CDR1 SGHAT, CDR2 FQNNGV. The CDR3 sequence is 14 residues long. This chain's CDR3 is CASRVQGSTYGYTF. The CDR3 DNA reads TGTGCCAGCAGAGTACAGGGTTCAACCTATGGCTACACCTTC.

The chain employs TRBV28 and TRBJ2-6; D is ambiguous. The V end lost 4 bases, the J end lost 2 bases, and 9 bases lay between the germline ends. The length of the CDR3 is 15 residues. Germline-derived CDR1 and CDR2 are MDHEN and SYDVKM. CDR3 sequence reads: CASSWQDPGANVLTF. DNA for the CDR3: TGTGCCAGCAGTTGGCAGGATCCTGGGGCCAACGTCCTGACTTTC.

This clone was seen a handful of times. The V and J genes are TRBV5-5 and TRBJ1-2; 7 nucleotides agree with TRBD1. CDR3 size: 17 residues. V gave up 0 bases and J gave up 0 bases; unmatched junction bases: 8. Germline V gene sequence: CDR1 SGHKS, CDR2 YYEKEE (reference sequence). The chain's CDR3 is CASSLGQGKASNYGYTF. CDR3 nucleotide sequence: TGTGCCAGCAGCTTGGGACAGGGCAAAGCCTCTAACTATGGCTACACCTTC.

Worth noting for this clone: Other DNA variants within this sample encode the same CDR3. As DNA, the CDR3 is TGTGCCAGCAGCCTCGGGGGAGGGACCGGGGAGCTGTTTTTT. As protein: CASSLGGGTGELFF. This rearrangement joins TRBV9 to TRBJ2-2, with 7 bases lining up with TRBD2. V was pared by 4 bases and J by 5 bases, with 5 bases of the junction left unmatched. In germline, CDR1 is SGDLS, CDR2 YYNGEE. This CDR3 is 14 amino acids long. Drawing the rest from reference TRBV9 and TRBJ2-2, the complete variable domain is DSGVTQTPKHLITATGQRVTLRCSPRSGDLSVYWYQQSLDQGLQFLIQYYNGEERAKGNILERFSAQQFPDLHSELNLSSLELGDSALYFCASSLGGGTGELFFGEGSRLTVL.

This clone has more than one count but fewer than ten. This rearrangement joins TRBV6-1 to TRBJ2-1; a possible D gene is TRBD2 (6 bases). This CDR3 spans 14 amino acids. The V end was cut by 3 bases, the J end by 4 bases, with 10 bases between. The V gene's germline CDR1 is MNHNS and CDR2 SASEGT. CDR3 nucleotides: TGTGCCAGCAGTGACCCTGGGGGGTACAATGAGCAGTTCTTC. Translated: CASSDPGGYNEQFF.